A selection of T cell receptor beta chains follows, all from one sample in a study of CD8 T cells in ankylosing spondylitis. TCRdb re-analysed the 5' RACE reads in MiXCR, keeping a single row per CDR3 protein. The repertoire consists of 700,000 or so distinct CDR3 sequences, with 15% to 20% occurring once and the leading ten covering about 19%. Sequenced: blood, either unsorted or a sorted T cell fraction (not recorded which). All receptors derive from a male donor with ankylosing spondylitis. CDR3s leave out the opening cysteine and the closing phenylalanine or tryptophan. D genes are given only for firm matches.

d_call	v_call	cdr3_aa
.	TRBV20-1	SAPANNYGYT
.	TRBV4-1	ASSQEGQGRHIQY
.	TRBV2	ASSDLNTEAF
.	TRBV9	ASTWGGGLNNEQF
TRBD2	TRBV19	ASGTSGKKQETQY
TRBD2	TRBV5-1	ASSRTLTSGFQETQY
.	TRBV15	ATSATLFNQPQH
.	TRBV20-1	SARKKEGYNEQF
TRBD1	TRBV2	ASSGGQLETQY
.	TRBV28	ASSSRDTPSYEQY
.	TRBV14	ASSLAVLDTQY
.	TRBV10-3	AKTSPSGVDTGELF
.	TRBV4-3	ASSQDRGGLSYNEQF
.	TRBV7-9	ASTLASTGELF
TRBD1	TRBV12-5	ASGLTRQGVYEQY
TRBD1	TRBV5-1	ASTYTGGLTDTQY
.	TRBV12-3/TRBV12-4	ACRRGSNEQF
.	TRBV29-1	SVVRGQETQY
.	TRBV20-1	SAPFGQRYEQY
TRBD1	TRBV14	ASSPPGQGMAGANVLT
TRBD1	TRBV11-1	ASSSPDRGYTEAF
.	TRBV20-1	SAPYGSPT
.	TRBV9	ASSEGETLTLQAEAF
.	TRBV20-1	SVQRRDEQY
.	TRBV7-2	ASSFMTGELF
.	TRBV12-3/TRBV12-4	ASSLAEPDTQY
TRBD1	TRBV7-8	ASSDRYSGTASQPQH
.	TRBV5-1	ASSQGPRGSTDTQY
.	TRBV7-9	ASSLSEIAKNIQY
TRBD1	TRBV11-1	ASSPDRGWMNTEAF
.	TRBV5-1	ASSLGVTGSYNEQF
TRBD1	TRBV20-1	SARLPGGSIGY